This is a list of T cell receptor beta chains from one sample in a study of radiotherapy plus CTLA-4 blockade in lung cancer. Profiled with immunoSEQ multiplex PCR; TCRdb holds only in-frame clones, not every one. The sample has about 120,000 clones, about four fifths seen once; the top ten hold approximately 5%. Source: peripheral blood, taken from a patient treated with radiotherapy plus ipilimumab. All receptors derive from a human donor with non-small cell lung cancer who had a partial response to radiotherapy plus ipilimumab. CDR3s include the opening cysteine and the closing phenylalanine or tryptophan. D genes are given only for firm matches. Clone size appears in some rows only: once, few, many, or a class for an expanded clone.

cdr3_length: 13; d_call: -; v_call: TRBV10-3; clone_size: many; j_call: TRBJ1-5; cdr3_aa: CAISPGSNQPQHF; cdr3_nt: TGTGCCATCAGTCCGGGGAGCAATCAGCCCCAGCATTTT
cdr3_length: 12; d_call: -; v_call: TRBV29-1; clone_size: -; j_call: TRBJ2-1; cdr3_aa: CSGGGAGKEQFF; cdr3_nt: TGCAGCGGTGGGGGGGCGGGAAAAGAGCAGTTCTTC
cdr3_length: 15; d_call: TRBD1; v_call: TRBV6-1; clone_size: -; j_call: TRBJ1-6; cdr3_aa: CASSEAGTGNSPLHF; cdr3_nt: TGTGCCAGCAGTGAAGCGGGGACAGGAAATTCACCCCTCCACTTT
cdr3_length: 14; d_call: -; v_call: TRBV9; clone_size: -; j_call: TRBJ2-1; cdr3_aa: CASSLGQPYNEQFF; cdr3_nt: TGTGCCAGCAGCCTGGGACAACCCTACAATGAGCAGTTCTTC
cdr3_length: 12; d_call: -; v_call: TRBV28; clone_size: -; j_call: TRBJ1-5; cdr3_aa: CASSPGAATQHF; cdr3_nt: TGTGCCAGCAGTCCCGGAGCGGCAACCCAGCATTTT
cdr3_length: 12; d_call: -; v_call: TRBV5-4; clone_size: -; j_call: TRBJ2-1; cdr3_aa: CASSLTGNEQFF; cdr3_nt: TGTGCCAGCAGCTTAACGGGGAATGAGCAGTTCTTC
cdr3_length: 17; d_call: -; v_call: TRBV7-8; clone_size: -; j_call: TRBJ1-5; cdr3_aa: CASSLYPSHVQGQPQHF; cdr3_nt: TGTGCCAGCAGCTTATATCCTAGTCACGTTCAGGGACAGCCCCAGCATTTT
cdr3_length: 17; d_call: -; v_call: TRBV6-1; clone_size: -; j_call: TRBJ2-1; cdr3_aa: CASSEVRDTRSYNEQFF; cdr3_nt: TGTGCCAGCAGTGAAGTTCGGGACACGCGCTCCTACAATGAGCAGTTCTTC
cdr3_length: 15; d_call: TRBD1; v_call: TRBV29-1; clone_size: few; j_call: TRBJ2-7; cdr3_aa: CSVELDRESNYEQYF; cdr3_nt: TGCAGCGTTGAACTGGACAGGGAATCCAACTACGAGCAGTACTTC
cdr3_length: 14; d_call: -; v_call: TRBV27; clone_size: -; j_call: TRBJ1-2; cdr3_aa: CASSPSGHSYGYTF; cdr3_nt: TGTGCCAGCAGTCCTTCGGGACACTCCTATGGCTACACCTTC
cdr3_length: 14; d_call: -; v_call: TRBV28; clone_size: -; j_call: TRBJ2-5; cdr3_aa: CASSPTQGRETQYF; cdr3_nt: TGTGCCAGCAGCCCCACACAGGGACGGGAGACCCAGTACTTC
cdr3_length: 15; d_call: TRBD2; v_call: TRBV28; clone_size: -; j_call: TRBJ2-1; cdr3_aa: CASSLGASGRNEQFF; cdr3_nt: TGTGCCAGCAGCTTGGGGGCTAGCGGGAGGAATGAGCAGTTCTTC
cdr3_length: 17; d_call: TRBD2; v_call: TRBV9; clone_size: once; j_call: TRBJ2-1; cdr3_aa: CASSAGHGGGSYNEQFF; cdr3_nt: TGTGCCAGCAGTGCTGGTCACGGCGGGGGCTCCTACAATGAGCAGTTCTTC
cdr3_length: 19; d_call: TRBD2; v_call: TRBV27; clone_size: -; j_call: TRBJ2-1; cdr3_aa: CASSLGLAGRYGSYNEQFF; cdr3_nt: TGTGCCAGCAGTTTAGGGCTAGCGGGCCGATACGGCTCCTACAATGAGCAGTTCTTC
cdr3_length: 17; d_call: -; v_call: TRBV9; clone_size: -; j_call: TRBJ2-4; cdr3_aa: CASSVEVWSGSKNIQYF; cdr3_nt: TGTGCCAGCAGCGTAGAAGTCTGGAGCGGCTCCAAAAACATTCAGTACTTC
cdr3_length: 14; d_call: -; v_call: TRBV5-1; clone_size: -; j_call: TRBJ1-1; cdr3_aa: CASSRDTSNTEAFF; cdr3_nt: TGCGCCAGCAGCCGGGACACATCGAACACTGAAGCTTTCTTT
cdr3_length: 16; d_call: -; v_call: TRBV5-1; clone_size: -; j_call: TRBJ2-5; cdr3_aa: CASSADGRTTQETQYF; cdr3_nt: TGCGCCAGCAGCGCCGACGGACGGACTACCCAAGAGACCCAGTACTTC
cdr3_length: 15; d_call: TRBD2; v_call: TRBV7-3; clone_size: -; j_call: TRBJ2-1; cdr3_aa: CASSRTSRLYNEQFF; cdr3_nt: TGTGCCAGCAGTCGGACTAGCAGGTTATACAATGAGCAGTTCTTC
cdr3_length: 16; d_call: TRBD2; v_call: TRBV9; clone_size: -; j_call: TRBJ2-5; cdr3_aa: CASSAGTTPGQETQYF; cdr3_nt: TGTGCCAGCAGCGCCGGGACTACCCCAGGCCAAGAGACCCAGTACTTC
cdr3_length: 13; d_call: TRBD1; v_call: TRBV6-1; clone_size: -; j_call: TRBJ1-3; cdr3_aa: CASISGQENTIYF; cdr3_nt: TGTGCCAGCATCTCTGGACAGGAAAACACCATATATTTT
cdr3_length: 14; d_call: TRBD1; v_call: TRBV5-1; clone_size: -; j_call: TRBJ1-1; cdr3_aa: CASSFSGGGTEAFF; cdr3_nt: TGCGCCAGCAGCTTTTCAGGGGGTGGCACTGAAGCTTTCTTT
cdr3_length: 15; d_call: TRBD1; v_call: TRBV19; clone_size: once; j_call: TRBJ2-5; cdr3_aa: CASSVQQGVIETQYF; cdr3_nt: TGTGCCAGTAGTGTCCAACAGGGGGTAATAGAGACCCAGTACTTC
cdr3_length: 14; d_call: -; v_call: TRBV7-2; clone_size: -; j_call: TRBJ1-1; cdr3_aa: CASSLSGAGTEAFF; cdr3_nt: TGTGCCAGCAGCTTATCGGGCGCGGGCACTGAAGCTTTCTTT
cdr3_length: 15; d_call: TRBD1; v_call: TRBV7-6; clone_size: -; j_call: TRBJ2-1; cdr3_aa: CASSLKGASYNEQFF; cdr3_nt: TGTGCCAGCAGCTTGAAGGGGGCCTCCTACAATGAGCAGTTCTTC
cdr3_length: 12; d_call: -; v_call: TRBV27; clone_size: -; j_call: TRBJ1-1; cdr3_aa: CASAGDNTEAFF; cdr3_nt: TGTGCCAGCGCTGGAGACAACACTGAAGCTTTCTTT
cdr3_length: 14; d_call: TRBD1; v_call: TRBV7-2; clone_size: -; j_call: TRBJ1-4; cdr3_aa: CASRAGTGNEKLFF; cdr3_nt: TGTGCCAGCAGGGCCGGGACAGGGAATGAAAAACTGTTTTTT
cdr3_length: 14; d_call: TRBD1; v_call: TRBV29-1; clone_size: once; j_call: TRBJ1-4; cdr3_aa: CSVEDHRGGEKLFF; cdr3_nt: TGCAGCGTTGAAGATCACAGGGGTGGTGAAAAACTGTTTTTT
cdr3_length: 13; d_call: TRBD1; v_call: TRBV27; clone_size: -; j_call: TRBJ2-3; cdr3_aa: CASSQGGTDTQYF; cdr3_nt: TGTGCCAGCAGCCAGGGGGGCACAGATACGCAGTATTTT
cdr3_length: 13; d_call: TRBD2; v_call: TRBV29-1; clone_size: -; j_call: TRBJ2-7; cdr3_aa: CSVDRGGNYEQYF; cdr3_nt: TGCAGCGTTGATCGCGGGGGAAACTACGAGCAGTACTTC
cdr3_length: 17; d_call: -; v_call: TRBV21-1; clone_size: -; j_call: TRBJ2-1; cdr3_aa: CASSKESSGGIYNEQFF; cdr3_nt: TGTGCCAGCAGCAAAGAATCCAGCGGGGGGATCTACAATGAGCAGTTCTTC
cdr3_length: 14; d_call: -; v_call: TRBV2; clone_size: -; j_call: TRBJ1-2; cdr3_aa: CASSNSRSYYGYTF; cdr3_nt: TGTGCCAGCAGTAACAGTCGATCCTACTATGGCTACACCTTC
cdr3_length: 12; d_call: -; v_call: TRBV30; clone_size: -; j_call: TRBJ1-5; cdr3_aa: CAWGQPNQPQHF; cdr3_nt: TGTGCCTGGGGACAGCCGAATCAGCCCCAGCATTTT
cdr3_length: 12; d_call: TRBD1; v_call: TRBV6-6; clone_size: -; j_call: TRBJ2-1; cdr3_aa: CASFRQGDEQFF; cdr3_nt: TGTGCCAGCTTCAGACAGGGCGATGAGCAGTTCTTC
cdr3_length: 17; d_call: TRBD2; v_call: TRBV4-1; clone_size: -; j_call: TRBJ2-5; cdr3_aa: CASSYGPGLAGEEEQYF; cdr3_nt: TGCGCCAGCAGCTACGGACCGGGACTAGCGGGAGAGGAAGAGCAGTACTTC
cdr3_length: 16; d_call: TRBD1; v_call: TRBV28; clone_size: -; j_call: TRBJ1-5; cdr3_aa: CASNWGTGLSNQPQHF; cdr3_nt: TGTGCCAGCAATTGGGGGACAGGGCTAAGCAATCAGCCCCAGCATTTT
cdr3_length: 15; d_call: TRBD1; v_call: TRBV15; clone_size: -; j_call: TRBJ1-6; cdr3_aa: CATSQGAVSNSPLHF; cdr3_nt: TGTGCCACCAGCCAGGGGGCAGTTTCTAATTCACCCCTCCACTTT
cdr3_length: 17; d_call: -; v_call: TRBV29-1; clone_size: -; j_call: TRBJ2-7; cdr3_aa: CSASTGGAGGPVYEQYF; cdr3_nt: TGCAGCGCTTCGACAGGGGGAGCGGGAGGGCCGGTCTACGAGCAGTACTTC
cdr3_length: 12; d_call: -; v_call: TRBV9; clone_size: -; j_call: TRBJ2-2; cdr3_aa: CASSRFAGELFF; cdr3_nt: TGTGCCAGCAGCCGGTTCGCTGGGGAGCTGTTTTTT
cdr3_length: 15; d_call: TRBD1; v_call: TRBV9; clone_size: -; j_call: TRBJ2-5; cdr3_aa: CASSAMTGSAETQYF; cdr3_nt: TGTGCCAGCAGCGCAATGACAGGGTCAGCGGAGACCCAGTACTTC
cdr3_length: 15; d_call: TRBD1; v_call: TRBV7-2; clone_size: -; j_call: TRBJ2-1; cdr3_aa: CASSDGQGRGTTQFF; cdr3_nt: TGTGCCAGCAGCGACGGACAGGGGCGGGGGACAACGCAGTTCTTC
cdr3_length: 16; d_call: TRBD2; v_call: TRBV4-1; clone_size: -; j_call: TRBJ2-1; cdr3_aa: CASSQAPAGAGYEQFF; cdr3_nt: TGCGCCAGCAGCCAAGCTCCGGCGGGAGCTGGCTATGAGCAGTTCTTC
cdr3_length: 14; d_call: TRBD2; v_call: TRBV29-1; clone_size: -; j_call: TRBJ2-1; cdr3_aa: CSVGLAGEYNEQFF; cdr3_nt: TGCAGCGTTGGACTAGCGGGAGAGTACAATGAGCAGTTCTTC
cdr3_length: 17; d_call: -; v_call: TRBV5-1; clone_size: -; j_call: TRBJ2-3; cdr3_aa: CASSLKMTGQGEDTQYF; cdr3_nt: TGCGCCAGCAGCTTGAAAATGACCGGGCAGGGCGAAGATACGCAGTATTTT
cdr3_length: 14; d_call: -; v_call: TRBV19; clone_size: -; j_call: TRBJ1-1; cdr3_aa: CASTGRGENTEAFF; cdr3_nt: TGTGCCAGTACGGGGCGGGGAGAGAACACTGAAGCTTTCTTT
cdr3_length: 14; d_call: TRBD1; v_call: TRBV7-2; clone_size: -; j_call: TRBJ1-4; cdr3_aa: CASRPGQGAGKLFF; cdr3_nt: TGTGCCAGCAGGCCCGGACAGGGGGCAGGAAAACTGTTTTTT
cdr3_length: 15; d_call: -; v_call: TRBV5-4; clone_size: -; j_call: TRBJ2-6; cdr3_aa: CASSLVGSGANVLTF; cdr3_nt: TGTGCCAGCAGCTTAGTCGGCTCTGGGGCCAACGTCCTGACTTTC
cdr3_length: 15; d_call: TRBD2; v_call: TRBV7-2; clone_size: -; j_call: TRBJ2-1; cdr3_aa: CASSLASGSLNEQFF; cdr3_nt: TGTGCCAGCAGCTTAGCTAGCGGGAGCCTTAATGAGCAGTTCTTC
cdr3_length: 13; d_call: TRBD2; v_call: TRBV7-3; clone_size: few; j_call: TRBJ2-1; cdr3_aa: CASSLLAGGRFIF; cdr3_nt: TGTGCCAGCAGCTTACTAGCGGGAGGGCGTTTTATCTTC
cdr3_length: 14; d_call: TRBD1; v_call: TRBV9; clone_size: -; j_call: TRBJ1-2; cdr3_aa: CASSVGQGSYGYTF; cdr3_nt: TGTGCCAGCAGCGTGGGACAGGGTTCCTATGGCTACACCTTC
cdr3_length: 14; d_call: TRBD1; v_call: TRBV5-8; clone_size: -; j_call: TRBJ1-4; cdr3_aa: CASSWTGVDEKLFF; cdr3_nt: TGTGCCAGCAGCTGGACAGGAGTTGATGAAAAACTGTTTTTT
cdr3_length: 13; d_call: TRBD1; v_call: TRBV30; clone_size: once; j_call: TRBJ1-1; cdr3_aa: CAIEQGEATEAFF; cdr3_nt: TGTGCGATTGAACAGGGGGAGGCCACTGAAGCTTTCTTT
cdr3_length: 14; d_call: -; v_call: TRBV5-8; clone_size: -; j_call: TRBJ2-1; cdr3_aa: CASSLGGFFNEQFF; cdr3_nt: TGTGCCAGCAGCTTGGGCGGCTTTTTCAATGAGCAGTTCTTC
cdr3_length: 14; d_call: -; v_call: TRBV28; clone_size: -; j_call: TRBJ2-1; cdr3_aa: CASIRGGLYNEQFF; cdr3_nt: TGTGCCAGCATTCGCGGGGGCCTCTACAATGAGCAGTTCTTC